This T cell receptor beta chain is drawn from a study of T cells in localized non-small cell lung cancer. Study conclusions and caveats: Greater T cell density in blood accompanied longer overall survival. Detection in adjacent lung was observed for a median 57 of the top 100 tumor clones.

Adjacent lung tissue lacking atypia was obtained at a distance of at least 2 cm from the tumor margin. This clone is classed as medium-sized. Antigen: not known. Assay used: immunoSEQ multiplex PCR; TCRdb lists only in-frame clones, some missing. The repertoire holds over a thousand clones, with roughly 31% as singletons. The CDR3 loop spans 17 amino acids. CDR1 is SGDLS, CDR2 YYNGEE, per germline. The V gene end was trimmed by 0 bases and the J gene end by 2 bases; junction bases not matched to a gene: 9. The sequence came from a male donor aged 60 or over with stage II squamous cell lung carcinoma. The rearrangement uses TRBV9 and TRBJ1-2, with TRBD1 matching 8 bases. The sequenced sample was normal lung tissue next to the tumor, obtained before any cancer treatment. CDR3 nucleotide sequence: TGTGCCAGCAGCGTAGATCCGGACAGGGCTGCGAACTATGGCTACACCTTC. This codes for CASSVDPDRAANYGYTF. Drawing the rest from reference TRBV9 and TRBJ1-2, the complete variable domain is DSGVTQTPKHLITATGQRVTLRCSPRSGDLSVYWYQQSLDQGLQFLIQYYNGEERAKGNILERFSAQQFPDLHSELNLSSLELGDSALYFCASSVDPDRAANYGYTFGSGTRLTVV.